This TCR beta chain was profiled in a study of blood T cell repertoires in COVID-19. This clone was picked up one time. The germline V gene encodes CDR1 LNHNV and CDR2 YYDKDF (reference sequence). This CDR3 contains 13 residues. Trimming took 8 bases from V and 1 from J, leaving 11 bases between them. Authors' methods: Reference gene primer amplification in the assay estimated nucleated cell counts. Profiling relied on immunoSEQ multiplex PCR, and the TCRdb table lists in-frame clones only, not all of them. That table gives V, J and clone size, and the DNA gave D and trimming. The table shows 120,000 to 150,000 clones, with 87% occurring only once. Participant-given clinical history determined each cohort assignment. It was within 2 weeks before study entry that exposed participants met a COVID-19 case.

Input material: PBMCs or T cells enriched from blood (not recorded which). The source of this sequence is a middle-aged woman who had been exposed to COVID-19. The V and J genes are TRBV15 and TRBJ1-1; D is perhaps TRBD1 (6 bases). As DNA, the CDR3 is TGTGCCACCCGGTGGGGGCGGAACACTGAAGCTTTCTTT. Translation gives CATRWGRNTEAFF.